The following is a T cell receptor (beta chain) sequence with its context. The sample belongs to a study of T cell responses to AZD1222 COVID-19 vaccine. Here immunoSEQ multiplex PCR was the method, and the copy in TCRdb shows in-frame clones only, minus some. In the table there are some 150,000 clones, about 86% of which are singletons. The ends lost 4 bases at V and 3 bases at J; junction bases unmatched: 6. The V gene's germline CDR1 is SGHTA and CDR2 FQGNSA. The CDR3 runs 15 residues. This specimen consisted of peripheral blood, obtained 28 days after the second AZD1222 dose. The chain couples TRBV7-2 to TRBJ1-5, with 7 bases matching TRBD1. This TCR was sampled from an adult who received the AZD1222 COVID-19 vaccine. The CDR3 is CASSSQQGTNQPQHF. The DNA of the CDR3 is TGTGCCAGCAGCTCCCAACAGGGGACCAATCAGCCCCAGCATTTT.